This T cell receptor (beta chain) emerged from a study of T cell responses to AZD1222 COVID-19 vaccine. Only in-frame clones appear in the TCRdb table, and some are missing; sequencing was by immunoSEQ multiplex PCR. Of 85,000 to 130,000 clones listed, about 92% are singletons. Turning to this clone: Its antigen is undetermined.

General study points: Rises in breadth and depth of Spike-specific TCRs came after two AZD1222 doses.

Trimming at V came to 1 base and at J to 5 bases, leaving 5 bases not matched to a gene. This CDR3 has 15 amino acids. Germline V gene data show CDR1 as KGHSH and CDR2 as LQKENI. Second-dose recipients at about 4 or about 12 weeks were treated as one pooled group. This chain uses TRBV18 with TRBJ2-1; 7 bases are shared with TRBD2. This sequence was found in an adult who received the AZD1222 COVID-19 vaccine. The sequenced sample was peripheral blood, obtained 28 days after the second AZD1222 dose. CDR3 sequence reads: CASSPQAGENNEQFF. The DNA for the CDR3 is TGTGCCAGCTCACCACAGGCGGGGGAAAACAATGAGCAGTTCTTC.